This T cell receptor (beta chain) originates from a study of T cell changes during pregnancy in multiple sclerosis. Data came from immunoSEQ multiplex PCR; TCRdb stores just in-frame clones and leaves some out. This sample yields around 52,000 clones, of which 92% are seen a single time; approximately 0.21% belongs to the top ten. Germline-derived CDR1 and CDR2 are MDHEN and SYDVKM. The CDR3 runs 15 residues. Trimming pared 6 bases from V and 7 bases from J, leaving 18 bases between. The chain is built from TRBV28 and TRBJ1-4, with a weak D call TRBD1 (5 bases). This material consisted of CD4+ T cells from peripheral blood mononuclear cells, taken in the second trimester of pregnancy. This sequence originates from a female donor with multiple sclerosis, enrolled in a pregnancy study. The CDR3 loop is CASSLGWGVREKLFF. CDR3 sequence (DNA): TGTGCCAGCAGCCTTGGGTGGGGGGTTCGTGAAAAACTGTTTTTT.